These T cell receptor beta chains were read from a single sample in a study of blood T cell repertoires in COVID-19. TCRdb keeps only in-frame clones here, not all; method: immunoSEQ multiplex PCR. The repertoire holds over 200,000 clones, with 88% as singletons. Specimen: peripheral blood. These receptors all come from a woman younger than 45 with acute or convalescent COVID-19. The CDR3 runs from the conserved cysteine through the conserved F or W. Each record gives: D gene, clone size, V gene, J gene, CDR3 DNA, CDR3 protein. A D gene is named only where the DNA matches it firmly. Expanded clones are given a class, and other clones once, few, many or no size at all.

d_gene: NA
abundance: NA
v_gene: TRBV30
j_gene: TRBJ1-1
CDR3nt: TGTGCCTGGAGGGGCAGGGCGGACACTGAAGCTTTCTTT
CDR3aa: CAWRGRADTEAFF

d_gene: NA
abundance: NA
v_gene: TRBV18
j_gene: TRBJ2-1
CDR3nt: TGTGCCAGCTCACCCAATAGCCGTTCATACAATGAGCAGTTCTTC
CDR3aa: CASSPNSRSYNEQFF

d_gene: TRBD2
abundance: NA
v_gene: TRBV27
j_gene: TRBJ2-1
CDR3nt: TGTGCCAGCAGTTTATGGACTAGCGGGAGGGCCTTACCGCCCTCCTACAATGAGCAGTTCTTC
CDR3aa: CASSLWTSGRALPPSYNEQFF

d_gene: NA
abundance: once
v_gene: TRBV6-6
j_gene: TRBJ1-2
CDR3nt: TGTGCCAGCATTAAGTCAGTGGAGACCTTTTTC
CDR3aa: CASIKSVETFF

d_gene: NA
abundance: NA
v_gene: TRBV19
j_gene: TRBJ1-4
CDR3nt: TGTGCCAGTAGTGGGTATTACCGGGACAAGGTGGAAAAACTGTTTTTT
CDR3aa: CASSGYYRDKVEKLFF

d_gene: NA
abundance: NA
v_gene: TRBV21-1
j_gene: TRBJ2-2
CDR3nt: TGTGCCAGCAGCACTGAAGAGAGGGACATTAACACCGGGGAGCTGTTTTTT
CDR3aa: CASSTEERDINTGELFF

d_gene: TRBD1
abundance: NA
v_gene: TRBV24-1
j_gene: TRBJ2-1
CDR3nt: TGTGCCACCAGTCGTGGTGGGACAGCCAACAATGAGCAGTTCTTC
CDR3aa: CATSRGGTANNEQFF

d_gene: NA
abundance: few
v_gene: TRBV7-9
j_gene: TRBJ1-5
CDR3nt: TGTGCCAGCAGCTTAGTGGACAGTAAGGCTCAGCCCCAGCATTTT
CDR3aa: CASSLVDSKAQPQHF

d_gene: NA
abundance: NA
v_gene: TRBV27
j_gene: TRBJ1-1
CDR3nt: TGTGCCAGCAGTTTTAAACAGAACACTGAAGCTTTCTTT
CDR3aa: CASSFKQNTEAFF

d_gene: TRBD1
abundance: NA
v_gene: TRBV6-1
j_gene: TRBJ1-2
CDR3nt: TGTGCCAGCAGTTCGCCGTCGGGACAGAACTATGGCTACACCTTC
CDR3aa: CASSSPSGQNYGYTF

d_gene: NA
abundance: NA
v_gene: TRBV5-4
j_gene: TRBJ2-1
CDR3nt: TGTGCCAGCAGCGTTAACAATGAGCAGTTCTTC
CDR3aa: CASSVNNEQFF

d_gene: TRBD1
abundance: NA
v_gene: TRBV5-5
j_gene: TRBJ2-2
CDR3nt: TGTGCCAGCAGCTATGGGGGACAGGGGTTAACCGGGGAGCTGTTTTTT
CDR3aa: CASSYGGQGLTGELFF

d_gene: TRBD1
abundance: once
v_gene: TRBV13
j_gene: TRBJ2-7
CDR3nt: TGTGCCAGCAGCTTCCGCGGACAGGGTTCCTACGAGCAGTACTTC
CDR3aa: CASSFRGQGSYEQYF

d_gene: NA
abundance: NA
v_gene: TRBV28
j_gene: TRBJ1-5
CDR3nt: TGTGCCAGCAGTTTCAGGCGAAGTAGCAATCAGCCCCAGCATTTT
CDR3aa: CASSFRRSSNQPQHF

d_gene: TRBD1
abundance: NA
v_gene: TRBV11-3
j_gene: TRBJ2-1
CDR3nt: TGTGCCAGCAGTGGACAGGGTACACCCTACAATGAGCAGTTCTTC
CDR3aa: CASSGQGTPYNEQFF

d_gene: NA
abundance: NA
v_gene: TRBV5-1
j_gene: TRBJ2-3
CDR3nt: TGCGCCAGCAGCCCTTTGGGGGCCTTTGCGGCGGCAGATACGCAGTATTTT
CDR3aa: CASSPLGAFAAADTQYF

d_gene: TRBD2
abundance: once
v_gene: TRBV7-3
j_gene: TRBJ2-7
CDR3nt: TGTGCCAGCAGCTTAAACATCGGACTAGTAAACGAGCAGTACTTC
CDR3aa: CASSLNIGLVNEQYF

d_gene: NA
abundance: NA
v_gene: TRBV24-1
j_gene: TRBJ2-1
CDR3nt: TGTGCCACCAGTGACCCGAGGGTTCCCAATGAGCAGTTCTTC
CDR3aa: CATSDPRVPNEQFF

d_gene: NA
abundance: NA
v_gene: TRBV5-4
j_gene: TRBJ2-1
CDR3nt: TGTGCCAGCAGCTTGGAAACGGGAGCCTACAATGAGCAGTTCTTC
CDR3aa: CASSLETGAYNEQFF

d_gene: TRBD2
abundance: NA
v_gene: TRBV7-2
j_gene: TRBJ2-3
CDR3nt: TGTGTCAGCAGCTGGACTAGCGGCTGGTCGGATACGCAGTATTTT
CDR3aa: CVSSWTSGWSDTQYF

d_gene: NA
abundance: NA
v_gene: TRBV10-3
j_gene: TRBJ2-2
CDR3nt: TGTGCCATCAGCAGGGAGAACACCGGGGAGCTGTTTTTT
CDR3aa: CAISRENTGELFF

d_gene: NA
abundance: NA
v_gene: TRBV19
j_gene: TRBJ2-1
CDR3nt: TGTGCCAGTAGTTGGAGTTTTGGTTACAATGAGCAGTTCTTC
CDR3aa: CASSWSFGYNEQFF

d_gene: NA
abundance: NA
v_gene: TRBV5-1
j_gene: TRBJ1-1
CDR3nt: TGCGCCAGCAGCTTGGAGTTTGCGGGAGGCACTGAAGCTTTCTTT
CDR3aa: CASSLEFAGGTEAFF